These T cell receptor beta chains were read from a single sample in a study of T cells and copy number aberrations in small-cell lung cancer. Sequenced by immunoSEQ multiplex PCR; TCRdb stores in-frame clones only, minus some. The sample lists approximately 6,600 clones, roughly 76% occurring once. The sample was normal tissue next to the tumor. These receptors came from a woman in her 70s with small cell lung cancer. Some clones in this sample may be carry-over from other donors' samples. The CDR3 runs from the conserved cysteine through the conserved F or W. A D gene is named only where the DNA matches it firmly. Size values are once, few and many counts, or a class for expanded clones, and some rows have none.

V gene	J gene	clone size	D gene	CDR3 DNA	CDR3 protein
TRBV7-9	TRBJ2-2	-	-	TGTGCCAGCAGCTCCCTTTTTGGACTGGGCAACACCGGGGAGCTGTTTTTT	CASSSLFGLGNTGELFF
TRBV7-9	TRBJ2-7	-	-	TGTGCCAGCAGCTCCCGCTGGCAAGGGGCAGGCGAGCAGTACTTC	CASSSRWQGAGEQYF
TRBV4-1	TRBJ1-2	-	TRBD1	TGCGCCAGCAGCCAAGGCCCCGGGACAGGACTTACCAACTATGGCTACACCTTC	CASSQGPGTGLTNYGYTF
TRBV2	TRBJ2-1	medium-sized	-	TGTGCCAGCAGCGCCCGAACACCGTACAATGAGCAGTTCTTC	CASSARTPYNEQFF
TRBV7-9	TRBJ2-5	-	TRBD1	TGTGCCAGCAGCCCTGGGACAGCTCTGTACCAAGAGACCCAGTACTTC	CASSPGTALYQETQYF
TRBV19	TRBJ2-3	-	-	TGTGCCAGTAGTCCAAATCAGGGAAGCACAGATACGCAGTATTTT	CASSPNQGSTDTQYF
TRBV15	TRBJ2-1	-	TRBD2	TGTGCCACCAGCAGGGGACTAGCGGGAGCGGTTGAGCAGTTCTTC	CATSRGLAGAVEQFF
TRBV7-9	TRBJ2-7	medium-sized	TRBD1	TGTGCCAGCCATAGGACAGGGGGTGGCGAGCAGTACTTC	CASHRTGGGEQYF
TRBV7-2	TRBJ2-1	once	TRBD2	TGTGCCAGCAGCTTAGGTGGAAGTAGCGGGAGAGGTGAGCAGTTCTTC	CASSLGGSSGRGEQFF
TRBV7-9	TRBJ2-2	large	-	TGTGCCAGCAGCTCGGGGAGGAACACCGGGGAGCTGTTTTTT	CASSSGRNTGELFF
TRBV7-2	TRBJ1-1	-	TRBD1	TGTGCCAGCAGACCACAGGGGATGGACACTGAAGCTTTCTTT	CASRPQGMDTEAFF
TRBV9	TRBJ2-1	-	-	TGTGCCAGCAGCGTGGGCCAGGGTAGGTACAATGAGCAGTTCTTC	CASSVGQGRYNEQFF
TRBV6-6	TRBJ2-2	-	-	TGTGCCAGCAGCCTTCACACCGGGGAGCTGTTTTTT	CASSLHTGELFF
TRBV4-2	TRBJ2-1	-	TRBD2	TGTGCCAGCAGGACTAGCGGGATCTCCTACAATGAGCAGTTCTTC	CASRTSGISYNEQFF
TRBV30	TRBJ1-1	once	TRBD1	TGTGCCGGACAGGGGTGGACTGAAGCTTTCTTT	CAGQGWTEAFF
TRBV9	TRBJ1-3	few	TRBD1	TGTGCCAGCAGCCCCGGGACAGGTGGAAACACCATATATTTT	CASSPGTGGNTIYF
TRBV30	TRBJ1-4	-	TRBD1	TGTGCCTGGAGTTCCGGACAGGGGGGTGAAAAACTGTTTTTT	CAWSSGQGGEKLFF